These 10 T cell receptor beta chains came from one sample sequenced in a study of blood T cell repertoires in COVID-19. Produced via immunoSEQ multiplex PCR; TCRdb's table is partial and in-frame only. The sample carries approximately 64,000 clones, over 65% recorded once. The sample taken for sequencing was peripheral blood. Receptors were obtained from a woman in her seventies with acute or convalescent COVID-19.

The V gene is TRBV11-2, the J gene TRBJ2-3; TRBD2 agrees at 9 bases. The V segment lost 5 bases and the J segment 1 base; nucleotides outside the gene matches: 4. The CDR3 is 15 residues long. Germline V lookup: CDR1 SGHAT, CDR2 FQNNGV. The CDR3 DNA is TGTGCCAGCAGCCTAGTAGCGGGAGGCACAGATACGCAGTATTTT. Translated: CASSLVAGGTDTQYF.

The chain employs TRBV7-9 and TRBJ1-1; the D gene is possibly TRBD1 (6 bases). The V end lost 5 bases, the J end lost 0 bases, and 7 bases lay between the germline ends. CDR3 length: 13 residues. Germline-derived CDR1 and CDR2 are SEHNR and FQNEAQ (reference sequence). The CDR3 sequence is CASSRTVNTEAFF. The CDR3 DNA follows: TGTGCCAGCAGCCGGACAGTGAACACTGAAGCTTTCTTT.

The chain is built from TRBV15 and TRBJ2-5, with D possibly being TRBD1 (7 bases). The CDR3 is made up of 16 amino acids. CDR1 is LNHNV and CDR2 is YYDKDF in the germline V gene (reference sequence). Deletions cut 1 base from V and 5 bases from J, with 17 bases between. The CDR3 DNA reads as TGTGCCACCAGCAGAGTCGGAGGGGGCATTTCGGAGACCCAGTACTTC. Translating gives CATSRVGGGISETQYF.

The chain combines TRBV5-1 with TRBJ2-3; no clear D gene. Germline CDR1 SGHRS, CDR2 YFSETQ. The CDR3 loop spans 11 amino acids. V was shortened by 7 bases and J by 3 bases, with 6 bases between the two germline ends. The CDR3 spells CASSETDTQYF. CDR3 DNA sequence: TGCGCCAGCTCCGAGACAGATACGCAGTATTTT.

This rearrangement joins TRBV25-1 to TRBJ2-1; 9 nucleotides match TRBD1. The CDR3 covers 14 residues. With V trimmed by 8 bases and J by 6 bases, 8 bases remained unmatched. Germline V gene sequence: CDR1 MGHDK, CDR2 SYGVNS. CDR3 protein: CASGDRASLNEQFF. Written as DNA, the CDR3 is TGTGCCAGCGGGGACAGGGCCTCCCTCAATGAGCAGTTCTTC.

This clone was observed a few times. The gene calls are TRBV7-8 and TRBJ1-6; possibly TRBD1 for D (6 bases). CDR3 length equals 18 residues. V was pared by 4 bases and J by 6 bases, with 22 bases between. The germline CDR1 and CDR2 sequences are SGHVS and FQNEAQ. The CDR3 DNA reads TGTGCCAGCAGCTCAGCCCAGGGGCAGCAGGTTCTTAATTCACCCCTCCACTTT. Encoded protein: CASSSAQGQQVLNSPLHF.

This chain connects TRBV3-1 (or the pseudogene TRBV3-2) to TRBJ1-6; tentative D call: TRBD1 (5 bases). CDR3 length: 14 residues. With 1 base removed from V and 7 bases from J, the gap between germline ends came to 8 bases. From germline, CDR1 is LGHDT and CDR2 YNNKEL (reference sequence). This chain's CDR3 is CASSQGQGNSPLHF. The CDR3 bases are TGTGCCAGCAGCCAAGGCCAGGGAAATTCACCCCTCCACTTT.

CDR3 sequence reads: CSASHSGGGRNTQYF. CDR3 in DNA: TGCAGTGCTAGTCATAGCGGGGGAGGCCGAAATACGCAGTATTTT. The chain joins TRBV20-1 to TRBJ2-3; 9 nucleotides agree with TRBD2. This CDR3 spans 15 amino acids. J lost 7 bases, V lost 3 bases, and 11 bases had no gene match. Per the germline V gene, CDR1 is DFQATT and CDR2 is SNEGSKA (reference sequence).

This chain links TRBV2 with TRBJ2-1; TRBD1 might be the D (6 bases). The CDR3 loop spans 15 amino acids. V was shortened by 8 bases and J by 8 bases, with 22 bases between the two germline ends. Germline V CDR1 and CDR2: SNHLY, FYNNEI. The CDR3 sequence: CASGDHTRGRHEQFF. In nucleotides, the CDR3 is TGTGCCAGCGGAGACCATACCAGGGGCCGCCATGAGCAGTTCTTC.

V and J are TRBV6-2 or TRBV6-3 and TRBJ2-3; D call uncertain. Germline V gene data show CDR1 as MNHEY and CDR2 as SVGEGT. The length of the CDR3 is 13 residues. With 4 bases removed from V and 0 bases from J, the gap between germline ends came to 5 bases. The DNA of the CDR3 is TGTGCCAGCAGTTCGGTTAGCACAGATACGCAGTATTTT. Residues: CASSSVSTDTQYF.